This TCR beta chain comes out of a study of human T cells and chemical hapten exposure. This clonotype was counted many times. Antigen unknown. TCRdb passed the RACE reads through MiXCR, listing each CDR3 protein once. The sample yields some 90,000 distinct CDR3 sequences, roughly an eighth seen once. The time point was: patch test 2, 6 weeks after DPC sensitization. The sample's treatment: therapeutic diphenylcyclopropenone sensitization with weekly scalp DPC. Study observations and caveats: With DPC sensitization, TCRs exceeding 1 in 1000 frequency showed no change.

Germline-derived CDR1 and CDR2 are SSHAT and FNYEAQ (reference sequence). The length of the CDR3 is 16 residues. Trimming took 1 base from V and 6 from J; bases not matched to a gene: 8. Source: whole blood, taken in connection with sensitization to the hapten diphenylcyclopropenone (DPC). The gene calls are TRBV7-7 and TRBJ2-1; 8 bases are shared with TRBD1. This TCR was sampled from a woman aged 40 to 49 with alopecia areata. Some clones in this sample may be carry-over from other donors' samples. CDR3 sequence: CASSLGTGSLRNEQFF. CDR3 coding DNA: TGTGCCAGCAGCTTAGGGACAGGGAGTTTACGCAATGAGCAGTTCTTC.